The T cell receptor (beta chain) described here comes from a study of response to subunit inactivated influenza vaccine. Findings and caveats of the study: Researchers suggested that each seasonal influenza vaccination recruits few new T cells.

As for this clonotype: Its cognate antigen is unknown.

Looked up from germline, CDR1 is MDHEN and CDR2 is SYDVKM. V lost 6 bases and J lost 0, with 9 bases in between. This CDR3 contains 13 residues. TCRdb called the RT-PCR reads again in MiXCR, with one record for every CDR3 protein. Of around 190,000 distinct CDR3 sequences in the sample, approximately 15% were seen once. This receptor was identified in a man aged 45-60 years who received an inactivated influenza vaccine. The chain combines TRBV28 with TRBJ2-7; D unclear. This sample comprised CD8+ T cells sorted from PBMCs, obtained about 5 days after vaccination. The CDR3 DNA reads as TGTGCCAGCAGCAGAGTATCCTCCTACGAGCAGTACTTC. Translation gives CASSRVSSYEQYF.